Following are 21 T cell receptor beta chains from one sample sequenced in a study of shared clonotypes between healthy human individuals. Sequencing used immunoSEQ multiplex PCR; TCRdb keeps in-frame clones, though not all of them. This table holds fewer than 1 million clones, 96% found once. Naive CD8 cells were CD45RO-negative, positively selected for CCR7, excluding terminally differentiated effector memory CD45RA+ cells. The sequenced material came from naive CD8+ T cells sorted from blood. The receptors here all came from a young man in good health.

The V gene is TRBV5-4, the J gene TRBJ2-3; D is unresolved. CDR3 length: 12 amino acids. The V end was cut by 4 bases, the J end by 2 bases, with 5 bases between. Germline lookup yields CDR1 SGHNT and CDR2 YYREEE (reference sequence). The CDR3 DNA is TGTGCCAGCAGCGCAAACACAGATACGCAGTATTTT. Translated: CASSANTDTQYF.

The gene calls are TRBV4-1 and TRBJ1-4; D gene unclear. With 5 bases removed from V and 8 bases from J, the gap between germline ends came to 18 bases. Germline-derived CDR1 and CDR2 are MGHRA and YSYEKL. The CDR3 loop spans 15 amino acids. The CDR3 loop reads CASSIVMGLGEKLFF. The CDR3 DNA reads TGCGCCAGCAGCATTGTTATGGGTCTGGGAGAAAAACTGTTTTTT.

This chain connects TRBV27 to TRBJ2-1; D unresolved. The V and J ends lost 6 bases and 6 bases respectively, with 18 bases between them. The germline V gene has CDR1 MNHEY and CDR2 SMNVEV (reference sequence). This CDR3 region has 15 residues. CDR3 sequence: CASSRFLVAGNEQFF. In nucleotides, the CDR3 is TGTGCCAGCAGCCGGTTCCTGGTTGCTGGCAATGAGCAGTTCTTC.

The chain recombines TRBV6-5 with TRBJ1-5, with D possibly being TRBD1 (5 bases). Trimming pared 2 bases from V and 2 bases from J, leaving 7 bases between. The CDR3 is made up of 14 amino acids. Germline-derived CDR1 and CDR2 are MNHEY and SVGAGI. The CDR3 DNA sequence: TGTGCCAGCAGTTACATGGGGGGCAATCAGCCCCAGCATTTT. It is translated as CASSYMGGNQPQHF.

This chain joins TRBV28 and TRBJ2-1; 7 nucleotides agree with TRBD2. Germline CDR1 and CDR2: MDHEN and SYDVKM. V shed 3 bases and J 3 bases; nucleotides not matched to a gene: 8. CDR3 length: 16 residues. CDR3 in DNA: TGTGCCAGCAGTTTTAAGGGGCTAGCGGTCTACAATGAGCAGTTCTTC. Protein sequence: CASSFKGLAVYNEQFF.

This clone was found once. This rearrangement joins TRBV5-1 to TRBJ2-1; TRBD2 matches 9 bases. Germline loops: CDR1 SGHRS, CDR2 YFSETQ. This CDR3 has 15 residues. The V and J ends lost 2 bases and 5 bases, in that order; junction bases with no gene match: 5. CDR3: CASSFGLAPDNEQFF. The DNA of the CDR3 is TGCGCCAGCAGCTTCGGACTAGCGCCCGACAATGAGCAGTTCTTC.

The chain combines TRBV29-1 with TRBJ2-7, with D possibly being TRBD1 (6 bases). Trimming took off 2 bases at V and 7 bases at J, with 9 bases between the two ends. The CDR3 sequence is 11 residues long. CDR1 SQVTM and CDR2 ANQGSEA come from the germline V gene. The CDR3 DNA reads TGCAGCGTTGAATGGGACACTGAGCAGTACTTC. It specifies CSVEWDTEQYF.

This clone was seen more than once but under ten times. The CDR3 reads CASSGTDSYEQYF. CDR3 coding DNA: TGTGCCAGCTCTGGGACAGACTCCTACGAGCAGTACTTC. This rearrangement joins TRBV18 to TRBJ2-7; 7 bases fit TRBD1. After removal of 6 bases from V and 0 bases from J, the junction contained 2 bases not matched to a gene. In germline, CDR1 is KGHSH, CDR2 LQKENI. The CDR3 totals 13 residues.

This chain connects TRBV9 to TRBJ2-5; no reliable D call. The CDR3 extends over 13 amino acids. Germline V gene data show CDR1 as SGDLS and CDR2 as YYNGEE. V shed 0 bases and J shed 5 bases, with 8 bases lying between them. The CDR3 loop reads CASSVDSPETQYF. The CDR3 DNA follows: TGTGCCAGCAGCGTAGACTCCCCCGAGACCCAGTACTTC. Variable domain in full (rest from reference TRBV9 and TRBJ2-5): DSGVTQTPKHLITATGQRVTLRCSPRSGDLSVYWYQQSLDQGLQFLIQYYNGEERAKGNILERFSAQQFPDLHSELNLSSLELGDSALYFCASSVDSPETQYFGPGTRLLVL.

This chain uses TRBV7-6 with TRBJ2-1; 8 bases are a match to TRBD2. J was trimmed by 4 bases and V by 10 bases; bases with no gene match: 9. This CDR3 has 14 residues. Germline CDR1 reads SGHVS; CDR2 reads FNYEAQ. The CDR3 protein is CAIGREGPYNEQFF. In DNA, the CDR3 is TGTGCCATCGGGAGGGAGGGCCCGTACAATGAGCAGTTCTTC.

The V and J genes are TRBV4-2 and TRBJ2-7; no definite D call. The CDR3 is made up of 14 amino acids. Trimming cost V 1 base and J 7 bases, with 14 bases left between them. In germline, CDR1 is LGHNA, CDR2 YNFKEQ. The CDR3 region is CASSQAPASNEQYF. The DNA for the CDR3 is TGTGCCAGCAGCCAAGCCCCGGCTAGTAATGAGCAGTACTTC.

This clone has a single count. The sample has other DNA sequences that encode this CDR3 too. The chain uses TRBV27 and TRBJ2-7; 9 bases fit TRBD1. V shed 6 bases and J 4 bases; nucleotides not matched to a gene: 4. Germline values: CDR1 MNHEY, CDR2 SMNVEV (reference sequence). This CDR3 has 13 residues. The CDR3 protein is CASRGQGLYEQYF. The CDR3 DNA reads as TGTGCCAGCAGGGGACAGGGACTTTACGAGCAGTACTTC.

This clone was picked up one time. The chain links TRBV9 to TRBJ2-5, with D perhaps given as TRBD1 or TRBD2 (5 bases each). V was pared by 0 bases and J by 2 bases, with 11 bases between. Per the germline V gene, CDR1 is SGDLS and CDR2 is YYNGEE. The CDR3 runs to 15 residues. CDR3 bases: TGTGCCAGCAGCGTAGAGGGGCGGGCTCAAGAGACCCAGTACTTC. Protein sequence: CASSVEGRAQETQYF. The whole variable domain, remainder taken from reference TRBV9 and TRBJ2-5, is DSGVTQTPKHLITATGQRVTLRCSPRSGDLSVYWYQQSLDQGLQFLIQYYNGEERAKGNILERFSAQQFPDLHSELNLSSLELGDSALYFCASSVEGRAQETQYFGPGTRLLVL.

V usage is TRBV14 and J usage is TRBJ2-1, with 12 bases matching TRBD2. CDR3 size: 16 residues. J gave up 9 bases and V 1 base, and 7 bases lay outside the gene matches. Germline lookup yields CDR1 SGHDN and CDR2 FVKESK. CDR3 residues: CASSQGPGLAGREQFF. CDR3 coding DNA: TGTGCCAGCAGCCAAGGACCGGGACTAGCGGGCCGTGAGCAGTTCTTC.

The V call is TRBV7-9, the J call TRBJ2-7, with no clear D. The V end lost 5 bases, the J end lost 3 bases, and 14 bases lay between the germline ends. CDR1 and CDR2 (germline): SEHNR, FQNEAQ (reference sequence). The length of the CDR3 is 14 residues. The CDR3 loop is CASSPPYYDYEQYF. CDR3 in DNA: TGTGCCAGCAGCCCCCCGTATTACGACTACGAGCAGTACTTC.

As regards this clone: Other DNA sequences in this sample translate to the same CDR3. The CDR3: CASSLEGTDTQYF. The CDR3 coding sequence is TGTGCCAGCAGCTTGGAAGGCACAGATACGCAGTATTTT. The rearrangement uses TRBV7-9 and TRBJ2-3; D uncertain. CDR1 is SEHNR, CDR2 FQNEAQ, per germline (reference sequence). Between the trimmed V and J ends, which lost 3 bases and 1 base, there was a span of 5 bases. This CDR3 has 13 residues.

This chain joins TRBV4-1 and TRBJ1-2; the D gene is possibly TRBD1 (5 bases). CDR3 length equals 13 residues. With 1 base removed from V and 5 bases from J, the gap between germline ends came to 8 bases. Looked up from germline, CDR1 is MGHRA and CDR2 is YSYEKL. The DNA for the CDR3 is TGCGCCAGCAGCCAAGGCGACAGTTATGGCTACACCTTC. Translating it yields CASSQGDSYGYTF.

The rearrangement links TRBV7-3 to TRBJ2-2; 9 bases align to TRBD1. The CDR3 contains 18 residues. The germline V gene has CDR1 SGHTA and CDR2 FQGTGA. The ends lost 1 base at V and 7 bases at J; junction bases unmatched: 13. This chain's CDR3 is CASSLIPGRTGEHGELFF. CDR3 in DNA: TGTGCCAGCAGCTTAATCCCCGGGCGGACAGGGGAGCACGGGGAGCTGTTTTTT.

The CDR3 protein is CASSSRRDYRRGETQYF. As DNA, the CDR3 is TGTGCCAGCAGCTCCCGCCGGGACTATCGACGGGGGGAGACCCAGTACTTC. The chain combines TRBV13 with TRBJ2-5, with 7 bases fitting TRBD2. Looked up from germline, CDR1 is PRHDT and CDR2 is FYEKMQ (reference sequence). Germline trimming cut 4 bases from V and 5 bases from J; bases unmatched to any gene: 16. The CDR3 is made up of 17 amino acids.

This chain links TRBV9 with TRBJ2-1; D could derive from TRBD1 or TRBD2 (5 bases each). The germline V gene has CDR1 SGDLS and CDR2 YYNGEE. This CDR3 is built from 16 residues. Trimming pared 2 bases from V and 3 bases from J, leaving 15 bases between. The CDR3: CASSVGPGRGYNEQFF. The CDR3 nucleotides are TGTGCCAGCAGCGTCGGCCCGGGACGAGGCTACAATGAGCAGTTCTTC.

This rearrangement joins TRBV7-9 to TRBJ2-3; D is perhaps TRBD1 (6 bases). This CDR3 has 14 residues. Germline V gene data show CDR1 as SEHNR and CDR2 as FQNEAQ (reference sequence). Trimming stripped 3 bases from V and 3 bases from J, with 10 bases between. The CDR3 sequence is CASSFRQGTDTQYF. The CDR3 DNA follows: TGTGCCAGCAGCTTCCGCCAGGGGACAGATACGCAGTATTTT.